The 4 T cell receptor beta chains reported below all come from one sample, sequenced in a study of blood T cell repertoires in COVID-19. Method: immunoSEQ multiplex PCR; TCRdb's copy keeps in-frame clones and lacks some. This sample carries around 140,000 clones, about 75% of them seen once, and the ten largest clones take less than 3%. The sample taken for sequencing was PBMCs or T cells enriched from blood (not recorded which). Source of these receptors: a woman between 45 and 60 years old who had recovered from COVID-19.

A few counts support this clone. The chain couples TRBV7-2 to TRBJ2-7, with 7 bases identical to TRBD1. This CDR3 contains 16 residues. The germline V gene has CDR1 SGHTA and CDR2 FQGNSA. Trimming at V came to 4 bases and at J to 9 bases, leaving 18 bases not matched to a gene. CDR3 DNA: TGTGCCAGCAGCTCCTGGCCCCGGGACAGCACCTTTGTGCAGTACTTC. Protein sequence: CASSSWPRDSTFVQYF. Variable domain in full (rest from reference TRBV7-2 and TRBJ2-7): GAGVSQSPSNKVTEKGKDVELRCDPISGHTALYWYRQSLGQGLEFLIYFQGNSAPDKSGLPSDRFSAERTGGSVSTLTIQRTQQEDSAVYLCASSSWPRDSTFVQYFGPGTRLTVT.

The chain joins TRBV4-1 to TRBJ1-1; 11 bases are a match to TRBD1. Losses at the gene ends were 1 base for V and 6 bases for J; bases not matched to a gene: 13. Looked up from germline, CDR1 is MGHRA and CDR2 is YSYEKL. The CDR3 runs 18 residues. The CDR3 loop is CASSQGRDRGRRSAEAFF. CDR3 sequence (DNA): TGCGCCAGCAGCCAAGGCCGGGACAGGGGGAGGAGAAGCGCTGAAGCTTTCTTT.

V and J are TRBV27 and TRBJ1-5; 8 bases are shared with TRBD1. The V gene's germline CDR1 is MNHEY and CDR2 SMNVEV (reference sequence). This CDR3 has 16 amino acids. The ends lost 4 bases at V and 0 bases at J; junction bases unmatched: 5. CDR3 bases: TGTGCCAGCAGTTCGGGACAGGCCTATAGCAATCAGCCCCAGCATTTT. Its translation: CASSSGQAYSNQPQHF.

This chain joins TRBV5-4 and TRBJ2-7; TRBD1 agrees at 9 bases. The CDR3 sequence is 14 residues long. J lost 5 bases, V lost 5 bases, and 8 bases had no gene match. Germline V gene data show CDR1 as SGHNT and CDR2 as YYREEE (reference sequence). This chain's CDR3 is CASRRDRDRDEQYF. CDR3 sequence (DNA): TGTGCCAGCAGACGGGACCGGGACAGGGACGAGCAGTACTTC.